The 30 T cell receptor beta chains below were found in one sample sequenced in a study of blood T cells in healthy people across ages. A sample-barcoded 5' primer and a J-beta primer mix were used in a second PCR of roughly 7 to 12 cycles. TCRdb re-derived calls from the 5' RACE reads in MiXCR, one entry per CDR3 protein. The table has 550,000 to 800,000 distinct CDR3 sequences, approximately 30% seen once. Sequencing input: blood. The receptors derive from an elderly woman in good health.

The CDR3 DNA reads as TGTGCCAGCAGCGTTGACAGGGCTGGAAACACCATATATTTT. It translates to CASSVDRAGNTIYF. V is TRBV2 and J is TRBJ1-3; 7 nucleotides line up with TRBD1. The CDR3 contains 14 residues. The V segment lost 6 bases and the J segment 2 bases; nucleotides outside the gene matches: 4. CDR1 is SNHLY, CDR2 FYNNEI, per germline.

This clonotype was seen just once. A much larger clone differs from this one at a single base, so this may be a read error. This chain joins TRBV27 and TRBJ2-5; D may match TRBD1 or TRBD2 (6 bases each). V was pared by 5 bases and J by 11 bases, with 21 bases between. CDR1 and CDR2 from the germline V gene are MNHEY and SMNVEV (reference sequence). The CDR3 sequence is 14 residues long. The chain's CDR3 is CASSIRPGGNEQYF. DNA of the CDR3: TGTGCCAGCAGTATTCGCCCCGGGGGCAATGAGCAGTACTTC.

V gene TRBV5-1 combines with J gene TRBJ1-1; D perhaps matches TRBD1 (6 bases). The germline gives CDR1 SGHRS, CDR2 YFSETQ. The CDR3 spans 15 residues. V was shortened by 4 bases and J by 5 bases, with 18 bases between the two germline ends. The CDR3 is CASSEDSTGKTEAFF. CDR3 DNA sequence: TGCGCCAGCAGCGAGGACTCAACAGGGAAAACTGAAGCTTTCTTT.

This clonotype came up a few times. The J gene is TRBJ1-1, the V gene TRBV20-1; possibly TRBD1 for D (5 bases). The ends were cut back, 0 bases at V and 3 bases at J, with 8 bases in the middle. The length of the CDR3 is 13 residues. Germline CDR1 is DFQATT and CDR2 is SNEGSKA (reference sequence). CDR3 sequence (DNA): TGCAGTGCTAGAGAACCGGGACACACTGAAGCTTTCTTT. It is translated as CSAREPGHTEAFF.

The chain links TRBV20-1 to TRBJ2-5, with D perhaps TRBD1 (6 bases). This CDR3 comprises 15 residues. Deletions cut 2 bases from V and 4 bases from J, with 17 bases between. Germline assignment: CDR1 DFQATT and CDR2 SNEGSKA (reference sequence). CDR3 coding DNA: TGCAGTGCTAGAAGATCAGGGGATGGTAGAGAGACCCAGTACTTC. Its translation: CSARRSGDGRETQYF.

The rearrangement uses TRBV6-1 and TRBJ2-3, with D uncertain. The CDR3 totals 15 residues. With 1 base removed from V and 0 bases from J, the gap between germline ends came to 8 bases. CDR1 and CDR2 (germline): MNHNS, SASEGT. Here the CDR3 reads CASSEGGHSTDTQYF. DNA for the CDR3: TGTGCCAGCAGTGAAGGGGGTCATAGCACAGATACGCAGTATTTT.

The CDR3 DNA reads as TGTGCCAGCAGCCAGCGGGGGGCACAAGAGACCCAGTACTTC. This sequence encodes CASSQRGAQETQYF. The rearrangement links TRBV11-2 to TRBJ2-5; 9 nucleotides agree with TRBD2. Trimming at V came to 5 bases and at J to 2 bases, leaving 3 bases not matched to a gene. Per germline, CDR1 SGHAT and CDR2 FQNNGV. This CDR3 comprises 14 residues. Full variable domain (outside the CDR3, taken from reference TRBV11-2 and TRBJ2-5): EAGVAQSPRYKIIEKRQSVAFWCNPISGHATLYWYQQILGQGPKLLIQFQNNGVVDDSQLPKDRFSAERLKGVDSTLKIQPAKLEDSAVYLCASSQRGAQETQYFGPGTRLLVL.

The chain carries TRBV20-1 and TRBJ2-1; D gene uncertain. The germline V gene has CDR1 DFQATT and CDR2 SNEGSKA (reference sequence). Trimming removed 3 bases from V and 8 bases from J, with 11 bases in between. This CDR3 comprises 12 residues. The CDR3 region has the DNA TGCAGTGCTAGGGTCGCCAAGGATGAGCAGTTCTTC. Protein sequence: CSARVAKDEQFF.

This clonotype showed up many times. The J gene is TRBJ2-7, the V gene TRBV4-1; D possibly matches TRBD1 or TRBD2 (6 bases each). This CDR3 is 15 amino acids long. The germline V gene has CDR1 MGHRA and CDR2 YSYEKL. V lost 4 bases to trimming and J lost 0 bases, with 13 bases between them. As DNA, the CDR3 is TGCGCCAGCAGCCCCCAAACGGGGGCCTCCTACGAGCAGTACTTC. Encoded protein: CASSPQTGASYEQYF.

This sequence joins TRBV3-1 and TRBJ2-7; D perhaps matches TRBD1 (5 bases). Trimming left V 1 base short and J 0 bases short, with 10 bases between. From germline, CDR1 is LGHDT and CDR2 YNNKEL (reference sequence). This CDR3 has 15 residues. The CDR3 DNA is TGTGCCAGCAGCCAAGTAGTCGACAGCTCCTACGAGCAGTACTTC. This sequence encodes CASSQVVDSSYEQYF.

This clonotype was picked up a small number of times. The chain joins TRBV6-1 to TRBJ1-1, with no clear D. Germline CDR1 MNHNS, CDR2 SASEGT. Trimming cost V 5 bases and J 1 base, with 8 bases left between them. There are 13 residues in the CDR3. The CDR3: CASSKGANTEAFF. The CDR3 DNA is TGTGCCAGCAGTAAGGGAGCGAACACTGAAGCTTTCTTT.

The chain joins TRBV20-1 to TRBJ2-2; 7 nucleotides align to TRBD1. CDR3 size: 12 residues. Germline V CDR1 and CDR2: DFQATT, SNEGSKA (reference sequence). J was trimmed by 6 bases and V by 5 bases; bases with no gene match: 3. The chain's CDR3 is CSARQGPGELFF. Here the CDR3 DNA reads TGCAGTGCTCGACAGGGTCCCGGGGAGCTGTTTTTT.

The genes are TRBV7-7 and TRBJ2-4; 15 bases are a match to TRBD2. The J call is uncertain, as TRBJ2-7 better fits the DNA end. Germline V gene data show CDR1 as SSHAT and CDR2 as FNYEAQ (reference sequence). The CDR3 consists of 15 residues. As DNA, the CDR3 is TGTGCCAGCAGTCCGGGACTAGCGGGGGGAGGCGAGCAGTACTTC. Its protein product is CASSPGLAGGGEQYF.

Of note for this clonotype: The junction does not match germline at one end; this may be a read error. The DNA for the CDR3 is TGCGCCGGCAGCTTGGAGGACTCCTACGAGCAGTACTTC. Its translation: CAGSLEDSYEQYF. The chain links TRBV5-1 to TRBJ2-7; D may be TRBD2 (5 bases). Germline CDR1 SGHRS, CDR2 YFSETQ. The CDR3 is 13 amino acids.

Note on this clonotype: Since a much larger clone is just one base distant, this may be a read error. The rearrangement links TRBV15 to TRBJ2-1; the match to TRBD1 covers 8 bases. The germline CDR1 and CDR2 sequences are LNHNV and YYDKDF (reference sequence). CDR3 length: 15 amino acids. V trimming: 0 bases; J trimming: 13 bases; junction bases outside the gene matches: 11. The CDR3 sequence: CATSREDRGRETQFF. Written as DNA, the CDR3 is TGTGCCACCAGCAGAGAAGACAGGGGTAGGGAGACCCAGTTCTTC.

A remark on this clonotype: Since a much larger clone is just one base distant, this may be a read error. CDR3 in amino acids: CASSPAGLYNEQYF. The DNA of the CDR3 is TGTGCCAGCAGCCCGGCCGGGCTCTACAATGAGCAGTACTTC. The rearrangement joins TRBV7-3 to TRBJ2-5; D not certain. The CDR3 has 14 amino acids. CDR1 and CDR2 (germline): SGHTA, FQGTGA. Trimming left V 5 bases short and J 11 bases short, with 21 bases between.

At least ten counts were recorded for this clonotype. CDR3 amino acids: CASSLRPQAGNQPQHF. The CDR3 bases are TGTGCCAGCAGCTTGAGGCCGCAAGCGGGGAATCAGCCCCAGCATTTT. The V gene is TRBV5-5, the J gene TRBJ1-5; no firm D call. Germline V gives CDR1 SGHKS, CDR2 YYEKEE (reference sequence). V shed 1 base and J shed 4 bases, with 15 bases lying between them. The CDR3 is 16 amino acids.

This clonotype came up many times. In DNA form, the CDR3 reads TGCGCCAGCAGCTTGGCGGGGAGGGGAAGAGATACGCAGTATTTT. This codes for CASSLAGRGRDTQYF. V and J are TRBV5-1 and TRBJ2-3; 7 bases fit TRBD2. The ends lost 0 bases at V and 5 bases at J; junction bases unmatched: 6. The germline gives CDR1 SGHRS, CDR2 YFSETQ. This CDR3 contains 15 residues.

Note on this clonotype: A read error is possible here, since a much larger clone lies one base away. DNA for the CDR3: TGCGCCAGCAGCGCCGAGTATAGCGGCTACAATGAGCAGTACTTC. Encoded protein: CASSAEYSGYNEQYF. This rearrangement joins TRBV5-1 to TRBJ2-1, with D possibly being TRBD2 (6 bases). The J call may be faulty, since TRBJ2-7 better matches the DNA end. The CDR3 runs 15 residues. From germline, CDR1 is SGHRS and CDR2 YFSETQ.

This clonotype was found many times. This chain links TRBV5-1 with TRBJ2-1; 11 nucleotides match TRBD2. Germline-derived CDR1 and CDR2 are SGHRS and YFSETQ. Trimming took 4 bases from V and 11 from J; bases not matched to a gene: 8. The CDR3 length is 14 residues. CDR3 region: CASSDGTSGRQQFF. The CDR3 bases are TGCGCCAGCAGCGACGGGACTAGCGGTCGTCAGCAGTTCTTC.

The V and J genes are TRBV29-1 and TRBJ2-3, with D unclear. CDR1 and CDR2 (germline): SQVTM, ANQGSEA. V was pared by 7 bases and J by 0 bases, with 8 bases between. The CDR3 runs 12 residues. CDR3 in amino acids: CSAAASTDTQYF. The DNA for the CDR3 is TGCAGCGCCGCTGCTAGCACAGATACGCAGTATTTT.

J is TRBJ1-4 and V is TRBV7-2, with 7 bases fitting TRBD1. V dropped 1 base and J dropped 8; count of bases not matched to a gene: 4. This CDR3 is built from 14 residues. Germline V gene lookup returns CDR1 SGHTA and CDR2 FQGNSA. The CDR3 is CASSLESGQEKLFF. CDR3 DNA: TGTGCCAGCAGCTTAGAATCGGGACAGGAAAAACTGTTTTTT.

The gene calls are TRBV2 and TRBJ1-5, with TRBD1 matching over 7 bases. V was clipped by 0 bases and J by 6 bases; unmatched bases: 8. The germline V gene has CDR1 SNHLY and CDR2 FYNNEI. The CDR3 has 16 amino acids. The CDR3 is CASSEARRGRGQPQHF. For the CDR3, the DNA is TGTGCCAGCAGTGAAGCGAGAAGGGGGCGCGGTCAGCCCCAGCATTTT.

This clonotype showed up many times. The V gene is TRBV7-9, the J gene TRBJ2-3; perhaps TRBD2 as D (6 bases). CDR3 length: 15 amino acids. The V end lost 4 bases, the J end lost 4 bases, and 15 bases lay between the germline ends. CDR1 is SEHNR, CDR2 FQNEAQ, per germline (reference sequence). This CDR3 is CASSSRVPGADTQYF. In nucleotides, the CDR3 is TGTGCCAGCAGCTCCCGGGTCCCGGGGGCAGATACGCAGTATTTT.

This clonotype was picked up a small number of times. This chain links TRBV7-2 with TRBJ1-1; a possible D gene is TRBD1 (5 bases). CDR1 and CDR2 (germline): SGHTA, FQGNSA. The CDR3 loop spans 14 amino acids. The V and J ends lost 5 bases and 1 base respectively, with 11 bases between them. The CDR3 DNA is TGTGCCAGCAGCAGAGGGGCGGAGAACACTGAAGCTTTCTTT. Protein sequence: CASSRGAENTEAFF.

This sequence joins TRBV18 and TRBJ1-2; no reliable D call. The V gene lost 3 bases and the J gene lost 2 bases, with 10 bases spanning the gap. CDR1 KGHSH and CDR2 LQKENI come from the germline V gene. This CDR3 comprises 14 residues. The chain's CDR3 is CASSPADANYGYTF. DNA of the CDR3: TGTGCCAGCTCACCGGCGGACGCCAACTATGGCTACACCTTC.

The chain employs TRBV20-1 and TRBJ1-6; TRBD1 aligns across 8 bases. The CDR3 loop spans 16 amino acids. Germline V gives CDR1 DFQATT, CDR2 SNEGSKA (reference sequence). The junction had 15 bases not matched to a gene; V was cut back by 4 bases and J by 10 bases. Here the CDR3 DNA reads TGCAGTGCTAATCTACCGCCAGGGGGCGCAAGATCACCCCTCCACTTT. This sequence encodes CSANLPPGGARSPLHF.

The sample holds many counts of this clonotype. This sequence joins TRBV5-1 and TRBJ2-7; maybe TRBD2 (5 bases). The CDR3 is made up of 14 amino acids. Trimming cost V 0 bases and J 4 bases, with 11 bases left between them. Germline CDR1 reads SGHRS; CDR2 reads YFSETQ. The CDR3 here is CASSLGGSGYEQYF. CDR3 DNA: TGCGCCAGCAGCTTGGGAGGGTCTGGTTACGAGCAGTACTTC.

The rearrangement joins TRBV11-1 to TRBJ2-3, with D possibly being TRBD2 (6 bases). Looked up from germline, CDR1 is SGHAT and CDR2 is FQDESV (reference sequence). The V gene lost 5 bases and the J gene lost 1 base, with 16 bases spanning the gap. This CDR3 has 16 residues. The CDR3 nucleotides are TGTGCCAGCAGCCCCGGGACTGGTTCGGGCACAGATACGCAGTATTTT. It is translated as CASSPGTGSGTDTQYF.

This clonotype was detected many times. This rearrangement joins TRBV6-6 to TRBJ2-7; 8 nucleotides match TRBD2. The CDR3 is made up of 12 amino acids. Germline V gene sequence: CDR1 MNHNY, CDR2 SVGAGI (reference sequence). Germline trimming cut 5 bases from V and 5 bases from J; bases unmatched to any gene: 2. DNA for the CDR3: TGTGCCAGCAGTCCGACTAGCGACGAGCAGTACTTC. Its protein product is CASSPTSDEQYF.